The present T cell receptor (beta chain) was sequenced within a study of CD4 and CD8 cells across lung adenocarcinoma regions. TCRdb re-called the PCR reads through MiXCR, storing one row per CDR3 protein. Here the sample spans some 20,000 distinct CDR3 sequences, roughly half being singletons. Germline V gene lookup returns CDR1 MNHNS and CDR2 SASEGT. This CDR3 spans 11 amino acids. The germline V and J ends were trimmed by 6 bases and 2 bases, with 4 bases remaining between them. This clonotype has only a few counts. This chain links TRBV6-1 with TRBJ2-5; D remains unclear. The clonotype originates from a female donor with lung adenocarcinoma. The CD4 and CD8 labels of this study may be unreliable. Sequenced input: CD8+ T cells from the center of a lung tumor. CDR3 region: CASSEQETQYF. DNA of the CDR3: TGTGCCAGCAGCGAACAAGAGACCCAGTACTTC.